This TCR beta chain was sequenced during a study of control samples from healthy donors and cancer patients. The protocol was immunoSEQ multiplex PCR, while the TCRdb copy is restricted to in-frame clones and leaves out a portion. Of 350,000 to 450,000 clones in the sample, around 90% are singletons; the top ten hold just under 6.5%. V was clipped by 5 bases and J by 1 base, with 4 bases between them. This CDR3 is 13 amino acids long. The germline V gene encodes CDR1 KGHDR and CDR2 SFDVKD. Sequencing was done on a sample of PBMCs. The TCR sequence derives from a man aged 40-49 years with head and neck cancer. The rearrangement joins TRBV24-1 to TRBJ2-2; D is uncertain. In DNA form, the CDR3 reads TGTGCCACCAGTGCAGTGAACACCGGGGAGCTGTTTTTT. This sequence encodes CATSAVNTGELFF.